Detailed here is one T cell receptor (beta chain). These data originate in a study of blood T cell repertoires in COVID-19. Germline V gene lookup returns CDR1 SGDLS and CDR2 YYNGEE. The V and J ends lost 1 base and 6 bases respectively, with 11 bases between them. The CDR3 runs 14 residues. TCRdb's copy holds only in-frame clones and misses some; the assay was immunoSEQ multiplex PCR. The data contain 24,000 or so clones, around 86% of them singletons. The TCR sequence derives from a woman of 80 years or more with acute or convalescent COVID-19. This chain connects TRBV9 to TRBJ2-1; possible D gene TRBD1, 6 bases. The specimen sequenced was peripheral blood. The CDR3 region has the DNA TGTGCCAGCAGCGTAAGGGGGACATCCAATGAGCAGTTCTTC. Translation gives CASSVRGTSNEQFF.